One and the same sample provided the 10 T cell receptor beta chains below, sequenced in a study of vaccination and CD4 T cells after COVID-19. TCRdb analysed the PCR reads with MiXCR anew, one entry per CDR3 protein. This sample has some 33,000 distinct CDR3 sequences, with 35% to 45% found just once. Regarding time point: late sampling 161 to 241 days after vaccination in a few convalescent patients. Here the sequenced sample was CD4+ T cells from blood, taken about 7 months after SARS-CoV-2 vaccination. The receptors were gathered from a human donor who had recovered from COVID-19.

This chain connects TRBV5-5 to TRBJ1-1, with D tentatively TRBD1 (6 bases). Germline V CDR1 and CDR2: SGHKS, YYEKEE (reference sequence). The CDR3 has 14 amino acids. The V end was cut by 5 bases, the J end by 1 base, with 12 bases between. This CDR3 reads CASRFGQTNTEAFF. CDR3 DNA sequence: TGTGCCAGCAGGTTTGGACAGACGAACACTGAAGCTTTCTTT. Full variable domain (remainder filled in from reference TRBV5-5 and TRBJ1-1): DAGVTQSPTHLIKTRGQQVTLRCSPISGHKSVSWYQQVLGQGPQFIFQYYEKEERGRGNFPDRFSARQFPNYSSELNVNALLLGDSALYLCASRFGQTNTEAFFGQGTRLTVV.

In its sample, this clonotype was seen a few times. This chain connects TRBV27 to TRBJ2-7, with D perhaps TRBD1 (6 bases). The V and J ends lost 10 bases and 1 base respectively, with 14 bases between them. Per the germline V gene, CDR1 is MNHEY and CDR2 is SMNVEV (reference sequence). The CDR3 covers 13 residues. The CDR3 region is CATRVGGSYEQYF. The CDR3 coding sequence is TGTGCCACCAGAGTAGGGGGATCCTACGAGCAGTACTTC.

The V gene is TRBV20-1, the J gene TRBJ2-7; 8 bases are a match to TRBD1. This CDR3 is 14 amino acids long. The germline CDR1 and CDR2 sequences are DFQATT and SNEGSKA (reference sequence). V lost 3 bases and J lost 0; bases outside the gene matches: 4. The CDR3 loop is CSARETGGSYEQYF. DNA of the CDR3: TGCAGTGCTAGGGAAACAGGGGGCTCCTACGAGCAGTACTTC.

The chain joins TRBV19 to TRBJ2-3; TRBD2 matches at 8 bases. CDR3 size: 16 residues. Trimming removed 4 bases from V and 4 bases from J; junction bases left unmatched: 10. The germline gives CDR1 LNHDA, CDR2 SQIVND (reference sequence). DNA of the CDR3: TGTGCCAGTAGTAGGTTCCTAGCGGGCTCACCAGATACGCAGTATTTT. It yields the protein CASSRFLAGSPDTQYF. Full variable domain (missing parts from reference TRBV19 and TRBJ2-3): DGGITQSPKYLFRKEGQNVTLSCEQNLNHDAMYWYRQDPGQGLRLIYYSQIVNDFQKGDIAEGYSVSREKKESFPLTVTSAQKNPTAFYLCASSRFLAGSPDTQYFGPGTRLTVL.

The V call is TRBV20-1, the J call TRBJ2-2, with 14 positions matching TRBD2. Looked up from germline, CDR1 is DFQATT and CDR2 is SNEGSKA (reference sequence). The CDR3 contains 18 residues. J was trimmed by 6 bases and V by 0 bases; bases with no gene match: 9. CDR3 protein: CSARDETSGRAGAGELFF. CDR3 nucleotide sequence: TGCAGTGCTAGAGATGAGACTAGCGGGAGGGCCGGCGCCGGGGAGCTGTTTTTT.

This clonotype was detected a few times. The V and J genes are TRBV7-9 and TRBJ2-1; D remains unclear. Germline CDR1 and CDR2: SEHNR and FQNEAQ (reference sequence). The V end was cut by 3 bases, the J end by 2 bases, with 11 bases between. The CDR3 covers 15 residues. The chain's CDR3 is CASSLGSVTYNEQFF. CDR3 sequence (DNA): TGTGCCAGCAGCTTGGGCAGTGTGACCTACAATGAGCAGTTCTTC.

This chain connects TRBV6-5 to TRBJ2-7; D may be TRBD2 (5 bases). This CDR3 spans 14 amino acids. V shed 2 bases and J shed 3 bases, with 11 bases lying between them. Per germline, CDR1 MNHEY and CDR2 SVGAGI. CDR3 in amino acids: CASSYGSESYEQYF. For the CDR3, the DNA is TGTGCCAGCAGTTACGGTAGCGAGAGCTACGAGCAGTACTTC.

This clonotype was picked up a small number of times. The chain recombines TRBV20-1 with TRBJ2-5, with 11 positions matching TRBD2. This CDR3 comprises 14 residues. V was clipped by 4 bases and J by 5 bases; unmatched bases: 6. CDR1 and CDR2 (germline): DFQATT, SNEGSKA (reference sequence). The CDR3: CSATRTSGLETQYF. CDR3 DNA sequence: TGCAGTGCTACGAGGACTAGCGGGCTGGAGACCCAGTACTTC.

This clonotype has just a few counts. The gene calls are TRBV20-1 and TRBJ2-5, with 9 bases matching TRBD1. The trim removed 3 bases at V and 5 bases at J, leaving 4 bases unmatched. Germline V gene sequence: CDR1 DFQATT, CDR2 SNEGSKA (reference sequence). This CDR3 has 13 residues. CDR3 in amino acids: CSASLGQGETQYF. CDR3 coding DNA: TGCAGTGCTAGCCTTGGACAGGGGGAGACCCAGTACTTC.

This clonotype was counted a single time. The chain employs TRBV18 and TRBJ1-2, with D possibly being TRBD1 (6 bases). CDR1 is KGHSH, CDR2 LQKENI, per germline. CDR3 length: 11 residues. V was shortened by 6 bases and J by 7 bases, with 9 bases between the two germline ends. The CDR3 loop is CASSTGSGYTF. The CDR3 DNA reads as TGTGCCAGCTCCACAGGGTCTGGCTACACCTTC. The whole variable domain, filled in from reference TRBV18 and TRBJ1-2, reads NAGVMQNPRHLVRRRGQEARLRCSPMKGHSHVYWYRQLPEEGLKFMVYLQKENIIDESGMPKERFSAEFPKEGPSILRIQQVVRGDSAAYFCASSTGSGYTFGSGTRLTVV.